What follows is one T cell receptor (beta chain) and its context. Its antigen is unidentified. Germline values: CDR1 SGHRS, CDR2 YFSETQ. The CDR3 is 14 amino acids. V was cut by 4 bases and J by 5 bases, with 10 bases left in between. TCRdb's copy holds only in-frame clones and misses some; the assay was immunoSEQ multiplex PCR. Among some 8,000 clones listed, approximately 80% were seen once. The data derive from a study of tumor-infiltrating lymphocytes in localized non-small cell lung cancer. Study information: Patients included smokers and never-smokers with various histologies, some sampled after neoadjuvant chemotherapy. Resected tumor was paired with non-adjacent uninvolved lung from the same patient. Study observations and caveats: Tumors had more T cell infiltration than uninvolved lung, per TCRbeta sequencing and CD3 counts.

The source material was lung tumor tissue. The sequence came from a human donor with non-small cell lung cancer. The chain employs TRBV5-1 and TRBJ1-6, with D perhaps matching TRBD1 (5 bases). The CDR3 spells CASSPGGDNSPLHF. DNA for the CDR3: TGCGCCAGCAGCCCTGGAGGGGATAATTCACCCCTCCACTTT.